The entry that follows covers one T cell receptor beta chain sequence. This clonotype was counted many times. The antigen it binds to is not known. Base-call qualities are not available, and no considerably larger clone is one nucleotide away. Library prep was done by 5' RACE. Reads for this sample came from an Illumina HiSeq 2000. A universal primer binding site was introduced by template switching, and a unique molecular identifier was present in the final cDNA, enabling accurate counting of TCR cDNA molecules. Specific primers in the conserved constant-segment region were used to synthesize first-strand cDNA for the TCR alpha and beta chains. Each cDNA library was double barcoded, with a SMART-Mk sample barcode plus Illumina barcodes, to control for contamination. TruSeq adapter sequences, together with Illumina sample barcodes, were added in two successive PCR steps. The TCR alpha and beta cDNA libraries were sequenced on the Illumina HiSeq platform using custom primers. In the authors' own workflow: MiGEC was used to process raw reads and extract unique molecular identifiers, and MiXCR was used to find CDR3 positions. Recombination models were inferred per individual with the repgenHMM and IGoR tools using an EM algorithm. The analysis of shared clonotypes was done with the tcR package in R, with sharing normalized by the product of cloneset sizes. To study raw recombination without the effects of thymic and clonal selection, out-of-frame nonproductive sequences were analyzed. The public reads were run again by TCRdb, first through fastp at Q25 and then through MiXCR, and only productive beta chains were kept. A single entry per CDR3 protein holds the most common genes and DNA from its merged rows. TCRdb's processing, not the authors' own work, is the source of the V and J calls. Here the sample has 400,000 to 650,000 distinct CDR3 sequences; under 25% occur a single time. 0.91% of the sample belongs to the ten largest clones.

There are 13 amino acids in the CDR3, from cysteine to phenylalanine inclusive. CDR3 DNA is the only sequence kept; it has 39 bases, read in frame from the first base. V and J are trimmed by 7 bases and 5 bases, and the gene matches miss 8 bases of the junction. From the germline V gene (reference sequence), CDR1 is DFQATT and CDR2 is SNEGSKA. This sample is drawn from a study of identical twins (dated by TCRdb to 2016 to 2017). Notes on the research overall: TCR alpha and beta repertoires from monozygotic twins, unrelated adults of various ages and cord blood were deep-sequenced to test whether fetal clonotypes persist. Replicate twin experiments were performed at different times using different library preparation protocols to rule out contamination. General findings and caveats noted by the study authors: Compared with coincidental sharing between unrelated individuals, out-of-frame TCR alpha sequences shared between twins had an excess of sequences with low generation probability. Zero-insertion analyses could be partly confounded by invariant T cells such as MAIT and iNKT, although diverse VJ usage argued against such confounding for most clonotypes. The excess sharing between twins in beta out-of-frame sequences was weaker because fewer shared sequences reduced the signal-to-noise ratio. Abundant cord blood beta clonotypes carried fewer insertions; young adult naive repertoires showed a weaker similar trend, while memory repertoires showed none. Conclusions relied on cross-sectional statistical analysis, since the same donors could not be followed over many years. In monozygotic twins, recombination models systematically underestimated out-of-frame TCR alpha sharing, but the models matched the sharing seen between unrelated individuals.

Every donor was a healthy Caucasian. The twin cohort consisted of three pairs of female monozygotic twins, all aged roughly 18 to 29 years. CD4+ and CD8+ T cell populations were isolated with positive isolation kits from Invitrogen. These records were also assigned to another study, of T cells expressing NK-cell markers. The second study's authors report: TCR beta-chain repertoires were profiled in sorted CD3+CD56+NKG2C+, CD3+CD56+NKG2C- and CD3+CD56-NKG2C+ T-cell subsets from seven or eight donors. Among the eight sequenced donors, only one was HCMV-seronegative, while the other seven were HCMV-seropositive. To restrict sorting to alphabetaTCR-expressing T cells, an anti-gammadeltaTCR antibody was added in several experiments. In about six donors, the dominant CD3+CD56+NKG2C+ clonotypes were found to rank among the top 10 CD8+ clonotypes and to make up about 1.0-8% of CD8+ T cells. Those dominant clonotypes were again the most abundant among CD3+CD56-NKG2C+ cells in several donors, at 28.3-60.1%. Whether the expanded NKG2C-expressing T cell clones were specific for HCMV antigens was left unclear. The eight sequenced donors were randomly selected healthy volunteers, three men and five women. HCMV serostatus was determined by detecting HCMV-specific IgG in serum with a commercial ELISA kit. MIGEC handled demultiplexing of the reads and grouping by UMI, while MiTCR was used to assemble and quantify clonotypes. To remove erroneous sequences, TCR cDNA sequences were retained only when supported by two or more reads. The tcR package was used for downstream repertoire analysis, with clonotypes matched between fractions based on CDR3 nucleotide sequence plus V segment. VDJmatch was used to annotate antigen specificity against VDJdb, with one amino acid substitution in CDR3 permitted.

The chain is made from TRBV20-1 and TRBJ2-1, with 7 junctional bases fitting TRBD2. The receptor was isolated from a young woman in good health. What was sequenced was CD4+ T cells sorted from blood. The CDR3 has the sequence CSVKTSLDNEQFF. The bases are TGCAGTGTAAAGACTAGCCTCGACAATGAGCAGTTCTTC.